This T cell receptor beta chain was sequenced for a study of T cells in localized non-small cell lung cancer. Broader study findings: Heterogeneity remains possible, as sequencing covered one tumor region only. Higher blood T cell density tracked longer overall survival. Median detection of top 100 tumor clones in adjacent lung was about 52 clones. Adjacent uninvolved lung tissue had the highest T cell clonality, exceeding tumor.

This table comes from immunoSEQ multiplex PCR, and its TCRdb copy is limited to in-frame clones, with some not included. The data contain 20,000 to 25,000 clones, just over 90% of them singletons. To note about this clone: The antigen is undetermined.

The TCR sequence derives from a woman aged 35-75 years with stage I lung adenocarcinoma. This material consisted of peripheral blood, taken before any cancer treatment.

The DNA of the CDR3 is TGTGCCAGCAGCTCGGGTCCATTCTCATCAGCCGAGCAGTACTTC. It encodes CASSSGPFSSAEQYF. This chain links TRBV7-6 with TRBJ2-7; no clear D. The CDR3 is made up of 15 amino acids. The germline V and J ends were trimmed by 4 bases and 6 bases, with 19 bases remaining between them. Germline loops: CDR1 SGHVS, CDR2 FNYEAQ. Full variable domain (remainder filled in from reference TRBV7-6 and TRBJ2-7): GAGVSQSPRYKVTKRGQDVALRCDPISGHVSLYWYRQALGQGPEFLTYFNYEAQQDKSGLPNDRFSAERPEGSISTLTIQRTEQRDSAMYRCASSSGPFSSAEQYFGPGTRLTVT.